This T cell receptor (beta chain) was found in a study of long-term antiretroviral therapy in people with HIV. The libraries were made with immunoSEQ v3.0 at survey level. Produced via immunoSEQ multiplex PCR; TCRdb's table is partial and in-frame only. The sample lists 42,000 or so clones, 85% seen once, with roughly 6.1% in the top ten. The receptor was isolated from a woman in her 50s with HIV. This specimen was unsorted PBMCs, taken 3.1 years after starting antiretroviral therapy.

This CDR3 reads CASSLHPGATEAFF. The CDR3 DNA follows: TGTGCCAGCAGCTTACACCCCGGGGCCACTGAAGCTTTCTTT. The chain employs TRBV11-3 and TRBJ1-1; a possible D gene is TRBD1 (5 bases). The CDR3 loop spans 14 amino acids. Germline V CDR1 and CDR2: SGHNT, YENEEA. V lost 2 bases to trimming and J lost 4 bases, with 11 bases between them.